This record concerns one TCR beta chain sequence. For TCRbeta, the library was prepared with unique molecular identifiers. TCRdb re-called the PCR reads through MiXCR, storing one row per CDR3 protein. The data show 500,000 to 600,000 distinct CDR3 sequences, with approximately 32% seen just once and under 3% held by the top ten. The sample originates from a study of T-cell reconstitution after alpha-beta-depleted transplantation in children. The CDR3 contains 14 residues. Germline CDR1 DFQATT, CDR2 SNEGSKA (reference sequence). Losses at the gene ends were 5 bases for V and 2 bases for J; bases not matched to a gene: 8.

This TCR was recovered from a human donor who donated a stem cell graft to a child with aplastic anemia. The sample was PBMCs from the stem cell graft donor, taken from the stem cell graft. The chain joins TRBV20-1 to TRBJ1-2, with TRBD1 identical over 7 bases. The CDR3, as DNA: TGCAGTGCTGGGTCGGGACAGAGAAACTATGGCTACACCTTC. Translation gives CSAGSGQRNYGYTF.